The rows below give T cell receptor beta chains drawn from one sample of a study of T cell changes during pregnancy in multiple sclerosis. Sequencing was performed with immunoSEQ multiplex PCR; in TCRdb, only in-frame clones are kept and a portion is missing. Counted here are fewer than 40,000 clones, 85% to 95% occurring once; the ten biggest clones make up approximately 0.39%. The sequencing here drew on CD4+ T cells from peripheral blood mononuclear cells, taken in the second trimester of pregnancy. The receptors derive from a female donor with multiple sclerosis, enrolled in a pregnancy study. Both conserved end residues are part of each CDR3. Only part of the rows carry a size: once, few, many, or a class if the clone is expanded.

v_gene	j_gene	abundance	CDR3aa
TRBV19	TRBJ1-2	NA	CASSIEAGHRYGYTF
TRBV7-2	TRBJ2-3	once	CASSPLGLADGTDTQYF
TRBV5-1	TRBJ1-5	NA	CASSPTLGGNQPQHF
TRBV7-9	TRBJ2-5	NA	CASSSATGTQYF
TRBV25-1	TRBJ2-2	NA	CASMRDYTGELFF
TRBV5-5	TRBJ2-3	NA	CASIRRGGGRDTQYF
TRBV28	TRBJ2-4	NA	CASSLGGSSNIQYF
TRBV18	TRBJ1-6	NA	CASSLTGPSPDSPLHF
TRBV2	TRBJ1-5	NA	CASSEIGQGNQPQHF
TRBV18	TRBJ1-1	NA	CASSPPGQVAEAFF
TRBV29-1	TRBJ2-2	NA	CSVRQNTGELFF
TRBV11-2	TRBJ2-2	NA	CASSSAGGPHGELFF